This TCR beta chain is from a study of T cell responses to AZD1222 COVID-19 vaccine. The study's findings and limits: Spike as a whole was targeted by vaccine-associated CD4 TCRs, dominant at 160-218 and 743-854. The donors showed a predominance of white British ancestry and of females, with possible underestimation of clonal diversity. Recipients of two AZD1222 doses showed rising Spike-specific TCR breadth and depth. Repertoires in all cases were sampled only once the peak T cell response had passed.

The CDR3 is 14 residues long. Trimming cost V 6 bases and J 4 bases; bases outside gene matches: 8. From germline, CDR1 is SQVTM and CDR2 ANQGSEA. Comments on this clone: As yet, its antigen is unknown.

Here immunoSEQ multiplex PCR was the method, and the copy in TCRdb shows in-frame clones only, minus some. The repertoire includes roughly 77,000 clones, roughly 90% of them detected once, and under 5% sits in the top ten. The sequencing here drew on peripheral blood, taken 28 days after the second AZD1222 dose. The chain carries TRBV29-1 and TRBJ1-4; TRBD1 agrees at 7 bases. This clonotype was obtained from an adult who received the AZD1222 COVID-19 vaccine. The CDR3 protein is CSVDDRENNEKLFF. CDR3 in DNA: TGCAGCGTAGATGACAGGGAAAATAATGAAAAACTGTTTTTT.